The present T cell receptor beta chain was sequenced within a study of cytotoxic CD8 clonotypes in ibrutinib-treated CLL (dated by TCRdb to the early 2020s). For context, the study as a whole: The cohort was composed of under 12 relapsed/refractory and approximately 14 treatment-naive patients; IGHV unmutated status was identified in some 17 patients. Partial responses were observed in approximately 24 patients and complete responses in 2; after a median follow-up of around 68 months, remission was maintained in approximately 15 patients and progression was observed in some twelve. Response samples were taken after a median of 12 months on treatment, ranging from 6 to 36 months. On average, each sample yielded 255,043 productive templates and 85,000 to 95,000 productive rearrangements. Of the 70 to 90 people in the trial, around 25 had longitudinal samples available. Cryopreserved peripheral blood mononuclear cells were obtained prior to treatment, at the time of response, and at either disease progression or sustained remission. All remission and progressive disease samples were collected while patients were still receiving ibrutinib.

Each clonotype received, on average, about 9.7x coverage in deep resolution sequencing performed on a MiSeq, where the target depth lay between 1 in 1 million and 1 in 200,000 T cells. The immunoSEQ hsTCRB Kit was used to generate TCR beta libraries. Per the original workflow: ImmunoSEQ Data Assistant and ImmunoSEQ Analyzer were used for data analysis, and V, D and J genes were assigned according to IMGT definitions. Clonality was computed as one minus normalized Shannon entropy of productive rearrangement frequencies, ranging from 0 to 1. Only overrepresented clonotypes making up at least 0.05% of the repertoire of each patient were included in the public clonotype analysis. More than ten age-matched healthy donor repertoires from immuneACCESS were used as controls for clonality. Imported from immuneACCESS, the table was reduced by TCRdb to in-frame sequences with V and J called. These copies leave out some clones; in studies compared against another copy, an unresolved V gene accounts for under half, and the cause of the remainder is not known. V and J calls plus clone size are reproduced from that table; the DNA served to infer D and trimming. The sample table records tens of thousands of clones; roughly 50% of these occur just once. The ten largest clonotypes hold roughly 22% of the sample.

Beyond this particular receptor, the publication reports: Baseline clonality was found to be higher than that of age-matched healthy donors and was strongly correlated with circulating CD8+ T-cell counts. Sampling times were not matched between sustained-remission and progressing patients, and lymph node repertoires were not studied. Public clonotypes were rare and either shrank or stayed stable during treatment, and the rise in clonality at ibrutinib response reflected expansion of private clonotypes. Clonality rose at ibrutinib response, remained stable during sustained remission, and dropped back toward baseline at progression.

Points on this clone: Its antigen specificity is not known. No quality values exist for individual bases; no much larger clone is one base distant.

This sample's time point label indicates: roughly 2 years on ibrutinib. For TCR beta library preparation, about 2 micrograms of genomic DNA was extracted from cryopreserved PBMCs. Longitudinal blood samples from CLL patients on ibrutinib monotherapy were analyzed using high-throughput TCR beta sequencing. The patients took part in an open-label, single-center phase 2 trial of ibrutinib monotherapy. Sample: PBMCs, taken after 24 months of ibrutinib treatment. This receptor was taken from a human donor with chronic lymphocytic leukemia.

The CDR3: CASSLPWGDTEAFF. DNA sequence: TGTGCCAGCAGTTTACCCTGGGGGGACACTGAAGCTTTCTTT. The rearrangement joined TRBV28 to TRBJ1-1; 5 matching bases give a weak D call of TRBD1. The CDR3, from cysteine to phenylalanine, totals 14 residues. Solely the CDR3 DNA is kept, with 42 bases framed from the first base. V lost 2 bases and J lost 3 bases; the stretch between them is 10 bases long. From the germline V gene, CDR1 is MDHEN and CDR2 is SYDVKM. Supplemented by the reference TRBV28 and TRBJ1-1 proteins around the CDR3, the complete variable domain is DVKVTQSSRYLVKRTGEKVFLECVQDMDHENMFWYRQDPGLGLRLIYFSYDVKMKEKGDIPEGYSVSREKKERFSLILESASTNQTSMYLCASSLPWGDTEAFFGQGTRLTVV.